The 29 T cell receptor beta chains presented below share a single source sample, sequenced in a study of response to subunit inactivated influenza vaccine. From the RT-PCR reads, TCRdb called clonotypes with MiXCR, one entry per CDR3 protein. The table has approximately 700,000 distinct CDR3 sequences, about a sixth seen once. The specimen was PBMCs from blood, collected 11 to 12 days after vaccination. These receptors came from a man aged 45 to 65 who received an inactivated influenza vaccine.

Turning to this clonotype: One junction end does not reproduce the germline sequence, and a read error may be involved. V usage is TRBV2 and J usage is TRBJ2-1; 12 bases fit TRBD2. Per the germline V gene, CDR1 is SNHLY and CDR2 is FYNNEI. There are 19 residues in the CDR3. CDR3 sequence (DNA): TGTGCCTGCAGTCCCGTGACTAGCGGGGGCCTTAGCTCCTACAATGAGCAGTTCTTC. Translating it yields CACSPVTSGGLSSYNEQFF.

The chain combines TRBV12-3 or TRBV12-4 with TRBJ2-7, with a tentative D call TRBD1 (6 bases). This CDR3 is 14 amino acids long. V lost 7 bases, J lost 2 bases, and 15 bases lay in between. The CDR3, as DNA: TGTGCCAGCACCCGGGACAAGTCTACCTACGAGCAGTACTTC. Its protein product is CASTRDKSTYEQYF.

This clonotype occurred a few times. The CDR3 reads CASSLLRSTQAGELFF. In DNA, the CDR3 is TGTGCCAGCAGCCTCCTACGTTCTACTCAGGCCGGGGAGCTGTTTTTT. This sequence joins TRBV5-5 and TRBJ2-2; D is unclear. In germline, CDR1 is SGHKS, CDR2 YYEKEE (reference sequence). The CDR3 extends over 16 amino acids. V shed 4 bases and J shed 6 bases, with 19 bases lying between them.

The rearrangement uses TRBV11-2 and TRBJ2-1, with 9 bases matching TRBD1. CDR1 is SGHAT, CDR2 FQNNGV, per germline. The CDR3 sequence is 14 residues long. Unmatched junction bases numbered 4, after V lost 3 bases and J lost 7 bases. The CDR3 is CASSFGTGSNEQFF. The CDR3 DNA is TGTGCCAGCAGCTTTGGGACAGGGTCAAATGAGCAGTTCTTC.

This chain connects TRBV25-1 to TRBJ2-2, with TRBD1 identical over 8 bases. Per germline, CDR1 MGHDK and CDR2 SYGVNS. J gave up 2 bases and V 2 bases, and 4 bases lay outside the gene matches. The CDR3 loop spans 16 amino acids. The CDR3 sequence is CASSEAGTGNTGELFF. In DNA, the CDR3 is TGTGCCAGCAGTGAAGCCGGGACAGGCAACACCGGGGAGCTGTTTTTT.

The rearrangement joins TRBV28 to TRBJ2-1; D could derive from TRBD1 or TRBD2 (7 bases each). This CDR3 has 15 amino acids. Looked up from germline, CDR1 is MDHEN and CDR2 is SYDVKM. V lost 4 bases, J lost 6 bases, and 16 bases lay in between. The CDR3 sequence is CASSYGGTAINEQFF. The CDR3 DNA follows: TGTGCCAGCAGTTACGGGGGGACAGCGATCAATGAGCAGTTCTTC.

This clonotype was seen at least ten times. The CDR3, as DNA: TGCAGCGTTGTCCCGAGGGGCTACTACGAGCAGTACTTC. It yields the protein CSVVPRGYYEQYF. The J gene is TRBJ2-7, the V gene TRBV29-1; D tentatively fits TRBD1 or TRBD2 (5 bases each). V was cut by 4 bases and J by 3 bases, with 13 bases left in between. This CDR3 has 13 residues. Germline loops: CDR1 SQVTM, CDR2 ANQGSEA.

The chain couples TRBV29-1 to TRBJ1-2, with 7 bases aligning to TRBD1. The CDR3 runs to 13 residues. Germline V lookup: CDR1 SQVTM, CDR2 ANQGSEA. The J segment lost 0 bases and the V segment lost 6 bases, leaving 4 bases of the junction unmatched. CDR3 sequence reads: CSVMGTANYGYTF. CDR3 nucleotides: TGCAGCGTGATGGGGACAGCTAACTATGGCTACACCTTC.

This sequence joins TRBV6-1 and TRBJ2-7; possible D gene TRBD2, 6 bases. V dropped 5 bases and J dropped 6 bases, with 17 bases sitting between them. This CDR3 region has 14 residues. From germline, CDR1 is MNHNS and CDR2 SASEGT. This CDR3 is CASSPLREPSEQYF. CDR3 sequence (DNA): TGTGCCAGCAGTCCCCTCCGGGAGCCGAGCGAGCAGTACTTC.

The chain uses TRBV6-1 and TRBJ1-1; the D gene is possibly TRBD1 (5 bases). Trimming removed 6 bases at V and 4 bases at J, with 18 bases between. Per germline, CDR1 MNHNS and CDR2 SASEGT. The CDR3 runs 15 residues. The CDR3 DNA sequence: TGTGCCAGCAGCCCCTTGAGGGGTGGTGGCACTGAAGCTTTCTTT. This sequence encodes CASSPLRGGGTEAFF.

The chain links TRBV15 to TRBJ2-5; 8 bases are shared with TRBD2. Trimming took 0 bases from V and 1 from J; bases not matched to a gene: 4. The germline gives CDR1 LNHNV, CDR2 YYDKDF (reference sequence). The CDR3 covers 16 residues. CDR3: CATSRDLAGLQETQYF. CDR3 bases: TGTGCCACCAGCAGAGATCTAGCGGGTCTCCAAGAGACCCAGTACTTC. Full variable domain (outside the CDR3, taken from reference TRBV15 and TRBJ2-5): DAMVIQNPRYQVTQFGKPVTLSCSQTLNHNVMYWYQQKSSQAPKLLFHYYDKDFNNEADTPDNFQSRRPNTSFCFLDIRSPGLGDTAMYLCATSRDLAGLQETQYFGPGTRLLVL.

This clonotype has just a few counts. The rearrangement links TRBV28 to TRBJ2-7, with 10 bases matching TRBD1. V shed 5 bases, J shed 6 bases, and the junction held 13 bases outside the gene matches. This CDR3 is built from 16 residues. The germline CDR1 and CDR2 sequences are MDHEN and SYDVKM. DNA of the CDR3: TGTGCCAGCAGTCCATGGGGACAGGGGACGCCTGGCGAGCAGTACTTC. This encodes CASSPWGQGTPGEQYF.

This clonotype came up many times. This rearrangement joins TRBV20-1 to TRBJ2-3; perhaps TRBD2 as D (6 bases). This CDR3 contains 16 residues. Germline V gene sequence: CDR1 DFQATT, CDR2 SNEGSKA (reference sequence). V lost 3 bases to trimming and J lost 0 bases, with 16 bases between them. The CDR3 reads CSASPRGSGSTDTQYF. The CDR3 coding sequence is TGCAGTGCTAGTCCCCGGGGTAGCGGCAGCACAGATACGCAGTATTTT.

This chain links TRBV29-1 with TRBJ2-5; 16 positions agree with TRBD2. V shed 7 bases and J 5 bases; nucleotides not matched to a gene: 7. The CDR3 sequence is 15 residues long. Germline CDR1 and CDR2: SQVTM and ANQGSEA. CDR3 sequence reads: CSADGTSGGAETQYF. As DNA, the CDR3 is TGCAGCGCAGACGGGACTAGCGGGGGGGCGGAGACCCAGTACTTC. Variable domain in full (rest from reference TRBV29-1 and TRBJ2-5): SAVISQKPSRDICQRGTSLTIQCQVDSQVTMMFWYRQQPGQSLTLIATANQGSEATYESGFVIDKFPISRPNLTFSTLTVSNMSPEDSSIYLCSADGTSGGAETQYFGPGTRLLVL.

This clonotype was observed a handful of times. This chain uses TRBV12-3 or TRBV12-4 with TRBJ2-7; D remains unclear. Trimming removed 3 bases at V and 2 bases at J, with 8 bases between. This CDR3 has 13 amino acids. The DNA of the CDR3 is TGTGCCAGCAGTTTTCGACCAACCTACGAGCAGTACTTC. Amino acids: CASSFRPTYEQYF.

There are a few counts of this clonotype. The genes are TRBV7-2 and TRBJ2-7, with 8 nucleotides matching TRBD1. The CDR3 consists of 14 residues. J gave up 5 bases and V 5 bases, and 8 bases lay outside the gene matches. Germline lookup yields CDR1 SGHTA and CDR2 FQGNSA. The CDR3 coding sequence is TGTGCCAGCAGCGCGACAGGGGAGATCGACGAGCAGTACTTC. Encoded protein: CASSATGEIDEQYF.

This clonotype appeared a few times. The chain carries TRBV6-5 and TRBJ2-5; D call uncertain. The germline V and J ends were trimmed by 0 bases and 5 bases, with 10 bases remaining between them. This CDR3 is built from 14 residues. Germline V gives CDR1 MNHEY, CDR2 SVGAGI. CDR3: CASSYSTAPETQYF. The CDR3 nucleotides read TGTGCCAGCAGTTACTCGACGGCTCCTGAGACCCAGTACTTC.

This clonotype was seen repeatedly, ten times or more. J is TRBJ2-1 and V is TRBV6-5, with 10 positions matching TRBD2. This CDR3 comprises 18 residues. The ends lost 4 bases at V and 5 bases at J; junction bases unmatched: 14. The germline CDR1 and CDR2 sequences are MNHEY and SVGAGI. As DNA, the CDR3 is TGTGCCAGCAGTTCTCTTGCTAGCGGGAGCTGGGGCCACAATGAGCAGTTCTTC. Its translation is CASSSLASGSWGHNEQFF.

CDR3 DNA: TGCAGTGCCGCTAGGTTTACAGCGGGCCTACCCTACGAGCAGTACTTC. Its translation is CSAARFTAGLPYEQYF. This chain joins TRBV20-1 and TRBJ2-7, with D possibly being TRBD2 (6 bases). CDR3 length: 16 residues. V dropped 6 bases and J dropped 2 bases, with 23 bases sitting between them. Germline lookup yields CDR1 DFQATT and CDR2 SNEGSKA (reference sequence).

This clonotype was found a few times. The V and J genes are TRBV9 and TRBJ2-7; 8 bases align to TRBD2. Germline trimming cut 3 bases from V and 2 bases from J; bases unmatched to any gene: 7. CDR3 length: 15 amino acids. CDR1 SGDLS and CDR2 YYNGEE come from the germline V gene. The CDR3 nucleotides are TGTGCCAGCAGCGCCGCCGGGGGGGCCACCTACGAGCAGTACTTC. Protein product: CASSAAGGATYEQYF. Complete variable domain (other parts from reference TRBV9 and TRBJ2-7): DSGVTQTPKHLITATGQRVTLRCSPRSGDLSVYWYQQSLDQGLQFLIQYYNGEERAKGNILERFSAQQFPDLHSELNLSSLELGDSALYFCASSAAGGATYEQYFGPGTRLTVT.

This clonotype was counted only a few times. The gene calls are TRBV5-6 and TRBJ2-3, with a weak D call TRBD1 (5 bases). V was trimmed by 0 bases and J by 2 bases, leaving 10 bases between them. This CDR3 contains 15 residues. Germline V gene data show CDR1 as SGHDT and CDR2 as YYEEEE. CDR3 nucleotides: TGTGCCAGCAGCTTGGGACAGCCTTTCACAGATACGCAGTATTTT. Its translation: CASSLGQPFTDTQYF. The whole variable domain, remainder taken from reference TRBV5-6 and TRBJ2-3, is DAGVTQSPTHLIKTRGQQVTLRCSPKSGHDTVSWYQQALGQGPQFIFQYYEEEERQRGNFPDRFSGHQFPNYSSELNVNALLLGDSALYLCASSLGQPFTDTQYFGPGTRLTVL.

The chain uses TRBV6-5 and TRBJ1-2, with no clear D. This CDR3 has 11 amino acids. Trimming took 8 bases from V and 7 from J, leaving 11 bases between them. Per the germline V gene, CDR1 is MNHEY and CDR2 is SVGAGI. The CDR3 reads CASRTSGGYTF. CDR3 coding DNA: TGTGCCAGCCGCACCTCGGGTGGCTACACCTTC.

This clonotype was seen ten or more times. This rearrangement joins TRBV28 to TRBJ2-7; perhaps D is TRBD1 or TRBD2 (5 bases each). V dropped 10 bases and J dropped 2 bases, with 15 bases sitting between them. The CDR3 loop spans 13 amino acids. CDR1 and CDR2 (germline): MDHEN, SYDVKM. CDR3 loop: CATRGTRTYEQYF. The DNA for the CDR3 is TGTGCCACCCGTGGGACCCGAACCTACGAGCAGTACTTC.

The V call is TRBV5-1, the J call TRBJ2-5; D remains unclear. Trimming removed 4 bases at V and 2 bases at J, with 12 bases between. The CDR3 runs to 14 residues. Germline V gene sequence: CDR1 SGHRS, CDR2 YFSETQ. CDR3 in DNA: TGCGCCAGCAGCCGTGGACGAATACAAGAGACCCAGTACTTC. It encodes CASSRGRIQETQYF.

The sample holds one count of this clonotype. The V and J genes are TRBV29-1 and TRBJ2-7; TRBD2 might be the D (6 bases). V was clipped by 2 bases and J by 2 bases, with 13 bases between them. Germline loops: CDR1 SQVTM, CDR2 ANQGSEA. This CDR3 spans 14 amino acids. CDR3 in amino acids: CSVETTGTAYEQYF. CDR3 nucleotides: TGCAGCGTTGAAACTACCGGGACTGCCTACGAGCAGTACTTC.

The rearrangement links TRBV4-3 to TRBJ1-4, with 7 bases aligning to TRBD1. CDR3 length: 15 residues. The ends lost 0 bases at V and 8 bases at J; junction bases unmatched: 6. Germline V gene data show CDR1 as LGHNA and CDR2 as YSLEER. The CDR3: CASSQDKWDREKLFF. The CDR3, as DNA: TGCGCCAGCAGCCAAGATAAGTGGGACAGAGAAAAACTGTTTTTT.

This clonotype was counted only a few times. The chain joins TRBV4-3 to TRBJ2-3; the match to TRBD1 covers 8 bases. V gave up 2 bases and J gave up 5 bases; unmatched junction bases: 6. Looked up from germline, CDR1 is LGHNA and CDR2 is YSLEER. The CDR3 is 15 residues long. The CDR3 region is CASSQPGTGLDTQYF. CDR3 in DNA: TGCGCCAGCAGCCAACCCGGGACAGGTTTAGATACGCAGTATTTT.

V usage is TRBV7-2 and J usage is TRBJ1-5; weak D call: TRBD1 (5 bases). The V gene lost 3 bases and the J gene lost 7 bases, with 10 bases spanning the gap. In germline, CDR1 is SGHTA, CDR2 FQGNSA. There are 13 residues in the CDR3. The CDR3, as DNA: TGTGCCAGCAGCTTTGGGGACGTCCAGCCCCAGCATTTT. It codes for CASSFGDVQPQHF.

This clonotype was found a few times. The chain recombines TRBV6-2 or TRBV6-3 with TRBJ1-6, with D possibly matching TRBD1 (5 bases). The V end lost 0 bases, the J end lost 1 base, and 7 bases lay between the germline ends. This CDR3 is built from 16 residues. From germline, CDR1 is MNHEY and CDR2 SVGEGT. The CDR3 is CASSYSGGSYNSPLHF. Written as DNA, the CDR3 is TGTGCCAGCAGTTACTCTGGGGGATCCTATAATTCACCCCTCCACTTT.